One sample yielded the 23 T cell receptor beta chains listed below, sequenced in a study of control samples from healthy donors and cancer patients. TCRdb's copy holds only in-frame clones and misses some; the assay was immunoSEQ multiplex PCR. The data show 400,000 to 500,000 clones, 80% to 95% seen once. The specimen sequenced was PBMCs. The receptors were gathered from a man in his forties or fifties with head and neck cancer.

The chain carries TRBV27 and TRBJ2-7; TRBD2 matches at 7 bases. V lost 0 bases and J lost 4; bases outside the gene matches: 9. The CDR3 is 16 residues long. The V gene's germline CDR1 is MNHEY and CDR2 SMNVEV (reference sequence). For the CDR3, the DNA is TGTGCCAGCAGTTTATCTGGGGGGAGGGCCAATTACGAGCAGTACTTC. It specifies CASSLSGGRANYEQYF.

The chain recombines TRBV5-1 with TRBJ2-7; no definite D call. The CDR3 spans 12 residues. Trimming left V 4 bases short and J 5 bases short, with 10 bases between. CDR1 and CDR2 from the germline V gene are SGHRS and YFSETQ. This CDR3 is CASSADINEQYF. CDR3 bases: TGCGCCAGCAGCGCTGACATCAACGAGCAGTACTTC.

The DNA for the CDR3 is TGTGCCAGCAGCTTAGGTGAGGGGCCCATGGTGGCCCAGTACTTC. It translates to CASSLGEGPMVAQYF. The rearrangement uses TRBV11-2 and TRBJ2-5; the D gene could be TRBD1 or TRBD2 (5 bases each). This CDR3 contains 15 residues. Trimming shortened V by 1 base and J by 9 bases, and 18 bases separated the two germline ends. Germline CDR1 is SGHAT and CDR2 is FQNNGV.

The chain uses TRBV30 and TRBJ1-1; D perhaps matches TRBD1 (6 bases). V was clipped by 3 bases and J by 1 base, with 12 bases between them. Germline CDR1 is GTSNPN and CDR2 is SVGIG (reference sequence). The CDR3 extends over 14 amino acids. This chain's CDR3 is CAWSSGTTNTEAFF. In DNA form, the CDR3 reads TGTGCCTGGAGCAGCGGGACAACGAACACTGAAGCTTTCTTT.

The chain joins TRBV9 to TRBJ2-1, with D unclear. The ends were cut back, 0 bases at V and 0 bases at J, with 7 bases in the middle. There are 15 residues in the CDR3. The germline CDR1 and CDR2 sequences are SGDLS and YYNGEE. DNA of the CDR3: TGTGCCAGCAGCGTAGACTGGGGCTCCTACAATGAGCAGTTCTTC. Amino acid sequence: CASSVDWGSYNEQFF.

J is TRBJ1-4 and V is TRBV4-3; D may be TRBD1 (6 bases). Germline CDR1 LGHNA, CDR2 YSLEER. Trimming took 1 base from V and 5 from J, leaving 11 bases between them. CDR3 length: 15 residues. CDR3 in DNA: TGCGCCAGCAGCCAAGGGACAGTTGGAAATGAAAAACTGTTTTTT. Amino acid sequence: CASSQGTVGNEKLFF.

The chain carries TRBV19 and TRBJ2-7; no clear D. This CDR3 contains 14 residues. The V gene's germline CDR1 is LNHDA and CDR2 SQIVND (reference sequence). The V end lost 4 bases, the J end lost 2 bases, and 12 bases lay between the germline ends. The DNA of the CDR3 is TGTGCCAGTAGTACCCGGACGGGCCCCTACGAGCAGTACTTC. It encodes CASSTRTGPYEQYF.

The chain carries TRBV5-1 and TRBJ2-7, with TRBD1 as a possible D gene (7 bases). The CDR3 spans 14 residues. Germline assignment: CDR1 SGHRS and CDR2 YFSETQ. The V end was cut by 6 bases, the J end by 1 base, with 14 bases between. CDR3 coding DNA: TGCGCCAGCACCCTGACAGGGACTTCCTACGAGCAGTACTTC. Its translation: CASTLTGTSYEQYF.

The V gene is TRBV19, the J gene TRBJ1-5; D possibly corresponds to TRBD1 (5 bases). In germline, CDR1 is LNHDA, CDR2 SQIVND (reference sequence). The length of the CDR3 is 15 residues. The V gene lost 1 base and the J gene lost 7 bases, with 14 bases spanning the gap. The CDR3 DNA reads TGTGCCAGTAGTATAGGGGGGTCCGTGGGCCAGCCCCAGCATTTT. It specifies CASSIGGSVGQPQHF.

In its sample, this clone was seen once. The V call is TRBV19, the J call TRBJ2-5; 10 nucleotides align to TRBD1. Germline V CDR1 and CDR2: LNHDA, SQIVND (reference sequence). Trimming at V came to 3 bases and at J to 2 bases, leaving 6 bases not matched to a gene. The CDR3 consists of 16 residues. The CDR3 nucleotides are TGTGCCAGTAGTATTGATCGGGACAGGGGTCAAGAGACCCAGTACTTC. Encoded protein: CASSIDRDRGQETQYF.

The count of this clone is one. The chain has TRBV6-5 and TRBJ1-1, with D perhaps TRBD1 (6 bases). Per germline, CDR1 MNHEY and CDR2 SVGAGI. Between the trimmed V and J ends, which lost 0 bases and 7 bases, there was a span of 12 bases. This CDR3 is 14 amino acids long. CDR3 nucleotides: TGTGCCAGCAGTTACTCTCAGAGGGGGATTGAAGCTTTCTTT. Its translation is CASSYSQRGIEAFF.

J is TRBJ1-1 and V is TRBV5-1; D is unclear. The length of the CDR3 is 16 residues. Trimming removed 5 bases from V and 2 bases from J, with 19 bases in between. Germline V gives CDR1 SGHRS, CDR2 YFSETQ. In nucleotides, the CDR3 is TGCGCCAGCAGTACCCAACCTGCTACGCCTAACACTGAAGCTTTCTTT. Translating gives CASSTQPATPNTEAFF.

The chain combines TRBV20-1 with TRBJ2-1, with D hard to call. The CDR3 extends over 11 amino acids. V was trimmed by 6 bases and J by 5 bases, leaving 8 bases between them. From germline, CDR1 is DFQATT and CDR2 SNEGSKA (reference sequence). The CDR3 nucleotides read TGCAGTGCCGCCTTGGACAATGAGCAGTTCTTC. It specifies CSAALDNEQFF.

The V call is TRBV6-5, the J call TRBJ2-7; TRBD1 aligns across 12 bases. Losses at the gene ends were 10 bases for V and 5 bases for J; bases not matched to a gene: 6. The length of the CDR3 is 13 residues. Germline assignment: CDR1 MNHEY and CDR2 SVGAGI. The CDR3 bases are TGTGCCACCTTCCGGGACAGGGGGCACGAGCAGTACTTC. Protein sequence: CATFRDRGHEQYF.

Concerning this clone: Other DNA sequences in this sample translate to the same CDR3. The chain recombines TRBV7-2 with TRBJ1-4, with D maybe TRBD1 (6 bases). Per the germline V gene, CDR1 is SGHTA and CDR2 is FQGNSA. CDR3 size: 14 residues. V lost 5 bases, J lost 3 bases, and 10 bases lay in between. Here the CDR3 DNA reads TGTGCCAGCAGCCTTCAGGGGTCTAATGAAAAACTGTTTTTT. Its translation: CASSLQGSNEKLFF.

The chain links TRBV5-1 to TRBJ1-1; D is perhaps TRBD1 (6 bases). Trimming left V 5 bases short and J 8 bases short, with 19 bases between. The CDR3 is 14 amino acids. Germline CDR1 is SGHRS and CDR2 is YFSETQ. The CDR3 protein is CASSQDSLLKEAFF. In DNA form, the CDR3 reads TGCGCCAGCAGTCAGGACAGCCTACTGAAGGAAGCTTTCTTT.

V and J are TRBV9 and TRBJ2-7; a weak D match, TRBD2 (6 bases). Trimming left V 4 bases short and J 3 bases short, with 11 bases between. The CDR3 covers 13 residues. CDR1 is SGDLS and CDR2 is YYNGEE in the germline V gene. The CDR3, as DNA: TGTGCCAGCAGCCCCACAGCGGGCTACGAGCAGTACTTC. Protein sequence: CASSPTAGYEQYF.

This chain uses TRBV24-1 with TRBJ2-7; 10 bases agree with TRBD1. V lost 6 bases, J lost 5 bases, and 6 bases stayed unmatched. Per the germline V gene, CDR1 is KGHDR and CDR2 is SFDVKD. The length of the CDR3 is 14 residues. CDR3 DNA: TGTGCCACCAGTTCCTCCGGGACAGGGGACGAGCAGTACTTC. It translates to CATSSSGTGDEQYF.

This clone was observed a single time. V usage is TRBV7-8 and J usage is TRBJ2-5; 8 bases line up with TRBD1. Germline V gene data show CDR1 as SGHVS and CDR2 as FQNEAQ. This CDR3 comprises 17 residues. V lost 1 base to trimming and J lost 4 bases; unmatched junction nucleotides: 11. The CDR3 DNA is TGTGCCAGCAGCTTAGGCGGTGGGGGACAGGCGGGAGAGACCCAGTACTTC. It encodes CASSLGGGGQAGETQYF.

The J gene is TRBJ2-7, the V gene TRBV2; a possible D gene is TRBD2 (6 bases). Germline CDR1 SNHLY, CDR2 FYNNEI. The CDR3 loop spans 14 amino acids. Trimming removed 3 bases at V and 0 bases at J, with 9 bases between. The CDR3 spells CASSEETSSYEQYF. For the CDR3, the DNA is TGTGCCAGCAGTGAGGAGACTAGCTCCTACGAGCAGTACTTC.

Comment on this clone: Other DNA sequences from this sample encode an identical CDR3 as well. V is TRBV2 and J is TRBJ1-2, with 7 bases that match TRBD1. The CDR3 totals 13 residues. The germline V gene encodes CDR1 SNHLY and CDR2 FYNNEI. The V gene end was trimmed by 4 bases and the J gene end by 2 bases; junction bases not matched to a gene: 1. The CDR3 reads CASSGDSNYGYTF. The CDR3 DNA reads TGTGCCAGCAGTGGGGACAGCAACTATGGCTACACCTTC.

The chain uses TRBV10-3 and TRBJ1-5, with 10 bases identical to TRBD1. J gave up 3 bases and V 4 bases, and 12 bases lay outside the gene matches. This CDR3 contains 18 residues. The V gene's germline CDR1 is ENHRY and CDR2 SYGVKD. CDR3 coding DNA: TGTGCCATCAGTGGGTGGGCGGCTGGACAGGGGGACAATCAGCCCCAGCATTTT. Protein: CAISGWAAGQGDNQPQHF.

Written as DNA, the CDR3 is TGTGCCAGCGAGCCGGGGACTAGGGGCTTAGGGGAGCAGTTCTTC. Translation: CASEPGTRGLGEQFF. The rearrangement joins TRBV2 to TRBJ2-1; 8 bases agree with TRBD2. J gave up 10 bases and V 8 bases, and 16 bases lay outside the gene matches. The length of the CDR3 is 15 residues. Germline V lookup: CDR1 SNHLY, CDR2 FYNNEI.